This T cell receptor beta chain was identified during a study of beta chain features in type 1 diabetes. As every portion of the isolated RNA was reverse transcribed, the sequencing read expressed TCRB transcripts. Profiling relied on immunoSEQ multiplex PCR, and the TCRdb table lists in-frame clones only, not all of them. The table records under 300,000 clones, about 26% of them present only once. The V end lost 2 bases, the J end lost 7 bases, and 15 bases lay between the germline ends. The length of the CDR3 is 14 residues. CDR1 and CDR2 from the germline V gene are SQVTM and ANQGSEA. This sequence originates from a man aged 25 to 45 in good health. Sample: central memory CD4+ T cells from blood. The chain carries TRBV29-1 and TRBJ1-5; maybe TRBD1 (5 bases). CDR3 nucleotide sequence: TGCAGCGTTGAATTGACAGATCCCAACCAGCCCCAGCATTTT. As protein: CSVELTDPNQPQHF.